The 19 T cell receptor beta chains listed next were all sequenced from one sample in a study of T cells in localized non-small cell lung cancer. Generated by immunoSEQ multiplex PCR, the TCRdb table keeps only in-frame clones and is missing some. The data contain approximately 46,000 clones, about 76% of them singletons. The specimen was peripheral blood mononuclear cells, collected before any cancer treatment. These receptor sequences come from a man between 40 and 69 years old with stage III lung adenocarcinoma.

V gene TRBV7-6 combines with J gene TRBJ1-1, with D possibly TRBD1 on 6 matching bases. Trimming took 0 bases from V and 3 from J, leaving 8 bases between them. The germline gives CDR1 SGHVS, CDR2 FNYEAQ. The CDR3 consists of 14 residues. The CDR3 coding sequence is TGTGCCAGCAGCTTAGCGGGGGGCCACACTGAAGCTTTCTTT. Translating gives CASSLAGGHTEAFF.

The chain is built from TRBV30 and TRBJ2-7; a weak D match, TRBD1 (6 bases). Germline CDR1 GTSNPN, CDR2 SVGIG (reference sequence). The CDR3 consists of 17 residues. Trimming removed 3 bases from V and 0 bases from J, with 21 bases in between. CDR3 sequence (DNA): TGTGCCTGGAGGGCTAACGACGGGACACCTAGCTCCTACGAGCAGTACTTC. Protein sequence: CAWRANDGTPSSYEQYF.

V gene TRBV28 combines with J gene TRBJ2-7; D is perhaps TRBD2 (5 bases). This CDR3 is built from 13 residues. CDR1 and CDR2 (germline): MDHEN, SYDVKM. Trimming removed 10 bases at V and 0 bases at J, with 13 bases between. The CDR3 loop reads CATRTGSSYEQYF. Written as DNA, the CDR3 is TGTGCCACCAGGACGGGGAGCTCCTACGAGCAGTACTTC. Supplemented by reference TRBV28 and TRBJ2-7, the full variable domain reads DVKVTQSSRYLVKRTGEKVFLECVQDMDHENMFWYRQDPGLGLRLIYFSYDVKMKEKGDIPEGYSVSREKKERFSLILESASTNQTSMYLCATRTGSSYEQYFGPGTRLTVT.

CDR3 in DNA: TGTGCCAGCTCGGGAGCGGGGGGATACAATGAGCAGTTCTTC. Protein: CASSGAGGYNEQFF. The chain recombines TRBV11-1 with TRBJ2-1, with 9 nucleotides matching TRBD2. Trimming cost V 8 bases and J 4 bases; bases outside gene matches: 6. CDR1 and CDR2 (germline): SGHAT, FQDESV (reference sequence). There are 14 residues in the CDR3.

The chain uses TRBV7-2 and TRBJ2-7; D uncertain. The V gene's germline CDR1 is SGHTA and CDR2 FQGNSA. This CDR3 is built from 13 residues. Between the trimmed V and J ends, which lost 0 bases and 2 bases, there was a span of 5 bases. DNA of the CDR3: TGTGCCAGCAGCTTAGCGGGGACCTACGAGCAGTACTTC. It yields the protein CASSLAGTYEQYF.

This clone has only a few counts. This chain's CDR3 is CASSEHHNEQFF. The CDR3 bases are TGTGCCAGCAGTGAACACCACAATGAGCAGTTCTTC. The chain employs TRBV25-1 and TRBJ2-1; D is undetermined. The CDR3 extends over 12 amino acids. Trimming left V 2 bases short and J 5 bases short, with 4 bases between. Per germline, CDR1 MGHDK and CDR2 SYGVNS.

The CDR3 spells CASSSGGGGANEQFF. The CDR3 region has the DNA TGTGCCAGCAGCTCCGGAGGAGGGGGGGCCAATGAGCAGTTCTTC. V and J are TRBV7-2 and TRBJ2-1; TRBD2 is a possible D gene (7 bases). This CDR3 region has 15 residues. Germline V gives CDR1 SGHTA, CDR2 FQGNSA. V lost 4 bases, J lost 6 bases, and 16 bases lay in between. Full variable domain (rest looked up from reference TRBV7-2 and TRBJ2-1): GAGVSQSPSNKVTEKGKDVELRCDPISGHTALYWYRQSLGQGLEFLIYFQGNSAPDKSGLPSDRFSAERTGGSVSTLTIQRTQQEDSAVYLCASSSGGGGANEQFFGPGTRLTVL.

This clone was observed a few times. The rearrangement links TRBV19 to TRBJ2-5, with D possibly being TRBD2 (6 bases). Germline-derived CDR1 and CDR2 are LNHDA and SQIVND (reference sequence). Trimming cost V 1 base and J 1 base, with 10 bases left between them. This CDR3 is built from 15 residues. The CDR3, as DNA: TGTGCCAGTAGTATAGTGGGGGGTCGCCAAGAGACCCAGTACTTC. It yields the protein CASSIVGGRQETQYF.

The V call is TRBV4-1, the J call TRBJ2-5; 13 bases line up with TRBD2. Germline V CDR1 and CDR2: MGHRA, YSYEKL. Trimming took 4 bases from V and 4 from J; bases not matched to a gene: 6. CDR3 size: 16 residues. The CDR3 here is CASSRTSGGAGETQYF. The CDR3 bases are TGCGCCAGCAGCCGAACTAGCGGGGGGGCCGGAGAGACCCAGTACTTC.

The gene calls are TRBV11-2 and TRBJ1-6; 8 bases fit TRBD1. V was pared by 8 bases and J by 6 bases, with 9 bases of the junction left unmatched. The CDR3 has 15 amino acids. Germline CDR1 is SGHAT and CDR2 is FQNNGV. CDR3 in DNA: TGTGCCAGCCTCCCTTGGACAGGGATTAATTCACCCCTCCACTTT. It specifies CASLPWTGINSPLHF.

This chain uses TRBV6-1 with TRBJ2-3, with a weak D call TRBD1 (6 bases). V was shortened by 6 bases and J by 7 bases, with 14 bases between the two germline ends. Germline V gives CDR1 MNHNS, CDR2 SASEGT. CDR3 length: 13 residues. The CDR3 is CASSLGTHNTQYF. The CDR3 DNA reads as TGTGCCAGCAGCCTCGGGACACATAATACGCAGTATTTT.

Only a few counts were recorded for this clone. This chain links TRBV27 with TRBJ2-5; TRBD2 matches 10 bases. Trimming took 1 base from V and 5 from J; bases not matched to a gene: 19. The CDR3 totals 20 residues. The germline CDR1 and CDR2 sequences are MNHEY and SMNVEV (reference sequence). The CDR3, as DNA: TGTGCCAGCAGTTTATTCCCCCCGGGGGAGGAGCGGGGGGGCCTTGAGACCCAGTACTTC. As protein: CASSLFPPGEERGGLETQYF.

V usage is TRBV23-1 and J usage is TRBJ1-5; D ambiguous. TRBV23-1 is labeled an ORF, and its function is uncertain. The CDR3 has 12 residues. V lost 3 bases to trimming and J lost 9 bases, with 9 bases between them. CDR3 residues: CASSHNPRPQHF. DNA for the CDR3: TGCGCCAGCAGTCATAACCCTCGGCCCCAGCATTTT.

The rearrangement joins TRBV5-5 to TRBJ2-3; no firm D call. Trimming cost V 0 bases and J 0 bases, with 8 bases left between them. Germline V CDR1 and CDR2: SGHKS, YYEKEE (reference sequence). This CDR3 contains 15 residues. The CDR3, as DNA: TGTGCCAGCAGCTTGGTTCCCCCTAGCACAGATACGCAGTATTTT. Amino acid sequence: CASSLVPPSTDTQYF.

The CDR3 bases are TGCGCCAGCAGCCTCGAGACCCTCGATGAGCAGTTCTTC. This translates into CASSLETLDEQFF. The V gene is TRBV4-1, the J gene TRBJ2-1, with D uncertain. From germline, CDR1 is MGHRA and CDR2 YSYEKL. The V end was cut by 4 bases, the J end by 8 bases, with 12 bases between. The CDR3 extends over 13 amino acids.

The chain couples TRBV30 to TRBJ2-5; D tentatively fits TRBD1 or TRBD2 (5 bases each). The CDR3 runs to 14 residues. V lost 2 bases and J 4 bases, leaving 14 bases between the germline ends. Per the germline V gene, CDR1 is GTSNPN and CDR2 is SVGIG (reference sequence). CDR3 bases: TGTGCCTGGAGTCCATTGGGACGGGGAGAGACCCAGTACTTC. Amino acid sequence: CAWSPLGRGETQYF.

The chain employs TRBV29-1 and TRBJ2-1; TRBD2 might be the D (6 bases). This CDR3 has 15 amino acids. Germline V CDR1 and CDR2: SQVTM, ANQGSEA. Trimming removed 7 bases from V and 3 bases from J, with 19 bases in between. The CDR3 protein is CSARLGTLIYNEQFF. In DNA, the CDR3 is TGCAGCGCCCGTCTCGGGACTCTTATCTACAATGAGCAGTTCTTC.

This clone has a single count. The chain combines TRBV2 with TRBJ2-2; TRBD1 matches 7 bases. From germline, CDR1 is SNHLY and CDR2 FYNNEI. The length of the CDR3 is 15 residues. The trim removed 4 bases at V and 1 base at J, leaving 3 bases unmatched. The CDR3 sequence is CASSVRQGNTGELFF. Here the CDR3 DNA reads TGTGCCAGCAGTGTAAGACAGGGGAACACCGGGGAGCTGTTTTTT.

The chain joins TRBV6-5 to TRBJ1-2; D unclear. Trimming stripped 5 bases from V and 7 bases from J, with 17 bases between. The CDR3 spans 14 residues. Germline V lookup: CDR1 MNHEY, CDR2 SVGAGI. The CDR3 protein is CASSLPSLYGGYTF. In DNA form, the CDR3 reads TGTGCCAGCAGTCTCCCGTCCTTATATGGTGGCTACACCTTC.